What follows is one T cell receptor (beta chain) and its context. The antigen remains undetermined. This entry comes from a study of T cells in Graves' hyperthyroidism and ophthalmopathy. This CDR3 has 16 residues. V lost 6 bases to trimming and J lost 4 bases; unmatched junction nucleotides: 13. The V gene's germline CDR1 is MNHEY and CDR2 SMNVEV (reference sequence). Amplification yielded TCR beta CDR3 regions, with RNA transcripts as the source. During a first-round RT-PCR of the TCR CDR3, the HTBI primer set was used. TCRdb passed the multiplex PCR reads through MiXCR, listing each CDR3 protein once. The table includes over 500,000 distinct CDR3 sequences, about 16% detected once. Study conclusions and caveats: Also found in blood were most expanded thyroid clonotypes above 0.001.

Sample: blood. The sequence came from a woman in her 30s with Graves' ophthalmopathy. The V gene is TRBV27, the J gene TRBJ2-7, with 9 bases fitting TRBD2. The CDR3 region is CASRTFWLAGMYEQYF. The CDR3 nucleotides read TGTGCCAGCAGAACCTTTTGGCTAGCGGGGATGTACGAGCAGTACTTC.